This T cell receptor beta chain appears in the sequencing data of a study of regulatory T cells in long-lasting Graves disease. The table lists this clonotype with many counts. The authors built TCR beta libraries using iRepertoire HTBI primers and Arm-PCR of CDR3 regions. From the multiplex PCR reads, TCRdb called clonotypes with MiXCR, one entry per CDR3 protein. Found here are a few hundred thousand distinct CDR3 sequences, less than 15% of them singletons; the top ten hold around a sixth. Stated time point: newly diagnosed GD, antithyroid drugs for less than 3 months. Making the TCR library involved RNA that had been extracted from PBMCs. The CDR3 extends over 15 amino acids. Losses at the gene ends were 6 bases for V and 2 bases for J; bases not matched to a gene: 10. CDR1 is MNHEY and CDR2 is SMNVEV in the germline V gene (reference sequence). The same sample was also used in a study of T cells in Graves' hyperthyroidism and ophthalmopathy. That report adds: Participants, patients aged 18 to 65, had newly diagnosed hyperthyroidism with a duration under 2 months. Appearing also in blood were most of the thyroid clonotypes expanded above 0.001. Researchers report that a 13 V-J model separated ophthalmopathy from stable hyperthyroidism.

The chain recombines TRBV27 with TRBJ2-7, with 7 bases fitting TRBD1. The receptor's source is a woman aged 50 to 65 with Graves disease. Sequences were derived from peripheral blood mononuclear cells (PBMCs), sampled at new diagnosis, from a patient treated with antithyroid drugs. The CDR3 bases are TGTGCCAGCAGCAGCCATGGGACAGCGACCTACGAGCAGTACTTC. It codes for CASSSHGTATYEQYF.